The 18 T cell receptor beta chains reported below all come from one sample, sequenced in a study of regulatory T cells in long-lasting Graves disease. As for time point: newly diagnosed GD, antithyroid drugs for less than 3 months. Preparation of the TCR library used RNA extracted from PBMCs. Construction of TCR beta libraries relied on iRepertoire HTBI primers and on Arm-PCR targeting CDR3 regions. TCRdb re-called the multiplex PCR reads through MiXCR, storing one row per CDR3 protein. The sample holds around 450,000 distinct CDR3 sequences, 15% to 20% seen once. This sample was also put to use in a study of T cells in Graves' hyperthyroidism and ophthalmopathy.

The sample consisted of peripheral blood mononuclear cells (PBMCs), taken at new diagnosis, from a patient treated with antithyroid drugs. Receptors were obtained from a man aged 40-49 years with Graves disease.

This clonotype appeared a few times. The chain is built from TRBV29-1 and TRBJ2-7, with 8 positions matching TRBD1. V lost 6 bases, J lost 0 bases, and 7 bases stayed unmatched. Germline V gene data show CDR1 as SQVTM and CDR2 as ANQGSEA. CDR3 length equals 14 residues. The CDR3, as DNA: TGCAGCGTCCGAATCGGGACAGGCTCCTACGAGCAGTACTTC. It yields the protein CSVRIGTGSYEQYF.

In this sample, this clonotype turned up many times. The rearrangement uses TRBV2 and TRBJ2-1; maybe TRBD2 (7 bases). The CDR3 is 14 amino acids. Trimming removed 9 bases at V and 7 bases at J, with 19 bases between. Germline lookup yields CDR1 SNHLY and CDR2 FYNNEI. The CDR3 sequence is CASKPQRDTNEQFF. In DNA form, the CDR3 reads TGTGCCAGTAAACCCCAGCGGGACACAAATGAGCAGTTCTTC.

This clonotype was recorded at least ten times. The V gene is TRBV20-1, the J gene TRBJ2-7, with a possible D match to TRBD2 (5 bases). The CDR3 totals 14 residues. Germline loops: CDR1 DFQATT, CDR2 SNEGSKA (reference sequence). CDR3 amino acids: CSAQKAASSYEQYF. The CDR3 DNA reads TGCAGCGCCCAGAAAGCGGCGAGCTCCTACGAGCAGTACTTC.

This clonotype has ten or more counts. CDR3 sequence (DNA): TGTGCCAGCAGCTTAGATATCCGGATACGCACTGAAGCTTTCTTT. This encodes CASSLDIRIRTEAFF. This chain joins TRBV7-9 and TRBJ1-1; D call uncertain. CDR3 length equals 15 residues. Looked up from germline, CDR1 is SEHNR and CDR2 is FQNEAQ (reference sequence). The germline V and J ends were trimmed by 1 base and 4 bases, with 13 bases remaining between them.

In this sample, this clonotype turned up a few times. This rearrangement joins TRBV29-1 to TRBJ2-1; 10 bases map to TRBD2. V shed 6 bases, J shed 1 base, and the junction held 0 bases outside the gene matches. The CDR3 sequence is 13 residues long. The germline gives CDR1 SQVTM, CDR2 ANQGSEA. The CDR3 loop is CSVLAGSYNEQFF. The CDR3 region has the DNA TGCAGCGTACTAGCGGGATCCTACAATGAGCAGTTCTTC.

The chain carries TRBV28 and TRBJ2-1, with a tentative D call TRBD1 (6 bases). The V gene's germline CDR1 is MDHEN and CDR2 SYDVKM. The CDR3 is made up of 15 amino acids. The germline V and J ends were trimmed by 6 bases and 7 bases, with 19 bases remaining between them. The CDR3 nucleotides are TGTGCCAGCAGCCCGCACAGGGTTAGGTTGAATGAGCAGTTCTTC. This sequence encodes CASSPHRVRLNEQFF.

This clonotype was detected ten times or more. The chain combines TRBV12-3 or TRBV12-4 with TRBJ2-7, with TRBD2 matching over 8 bases. The V segment lost 5 bases and the J segment 6 bases; nucleotides outside the gene matches: 6. The CDR3 covers 13 residues. DNA for the CDR3: TGTGCCAGCAGTCTATTCGGACTAGCCGAGCAGTACTTC. Translation: CASSLFGLAEQYF.

This clonotype was counted a single time. The CDR3, as DNA: TGTGCCAGCAGCTTAGATGGACTAGCGGGAGGGAATGAGCAGTTCTTC. The encoded protein is CASSLDGLAGGNEQFF. V is TRBV11-2 and J is TRBJ2-1; 15 bases agree with TRBD2. This CDR3 is 16 amino acids long. V lost 0 bases, J lost 7 bases, and 1 base stayed unmatched. Germline assignment: CDR1 SGHAT and CDR2 FQNNGV.

This clonotype was counted many times. This chain uses TRBV24-1 with TRBJ1-1; D uncertain. This CDR3 contains 10 residues. Germline CDR1 and CDR2: KGHDR and SFDVKD. Trimming removed 9 bases at V and 2 bases at J, with 3 bases between. As DNA, the CDR3 is TGTGCCACCCCCAACACTGAAGCTTTCTTT. Its protein product is CATPNTEAFF.

This clonotype turned up a few times. This chain links TRBV5-1 with TRBJ1-6; TRBD1 matches 9 bases. This CDR3 spans 15 amino acids. Losses at the gene ends were 4 bases for V and 8 bases for J; bases not matched to a gene: 7. The V gene's germline CDR1 is SGHRS and CDR2 YFSETQ. The CDR3, as DNA: TGCGCCAGCAGCCGCGGGACAGGGAGTGATTCACCCCTCCACTTT. It specifies CASSRGTGSDSPLHF.

This clonotype was seen a few times. Possible read error: a much larger clone is one base away. This CDR3 fails to terminate in the conserved phenylalanine or tryptophan, so it likely reflects a read error. The chain is built from TRBV28 and TRBJ2-7; no clear D. V lost 5 bases and J 4 bases, leaving 6 bases between the germline ends. The CDR3 contains 11 residues. Germline CDR1 is MDHEN and CDR2 is SYDVKM. CDR3 sequence reads: CASSPKYEQYS. In nucleotides, the CDR3 is TGTGCCAGCAGTCCGAAGTACGAGCAGTACTCC.

The V call is TRBV2, the J call TRBJ1-5, with a possible D match to TRBD1 (5 bases). CDR1 SNHLY and CDR2 FYNNEI come from the germline V gene. CDR3 length: 13 residues. Trimming took 7 bases from V and 0 from J, leaving 7 bases between them. Here the CDR3 reads CASTGDSNQPQHF. Written as DNA, the CDR3 is TGTGCCAGCACGGGGGATAGCAATCAGCCCCAGCATTTT.

In its sample, this clonotype was seen many times. The chain combines TRBV20-1 with TRBJ2-5, with 9 nucleotides matching TRBD1. Germline loops: CDR1 DFQATT, CDR2 SNEGSKA (reference sequence). The CDR3 contains 14 residues. J was trimmed by 5 bases and V by 2 bases; bases with no gene match: 6. DNA of the CDR3: TGCAGTGCTAGAAACAGGGGGCAAGGCGAGACCCAGTACTTC. Translation gives CSARNRGQGETQYF.

This clonotype turned up a few times. The genes are TRBV9 and TRBJ2-4; D ambiguous. This CDR3 region has 15 residues. Trimming shortened V by 0 bases and J by 1 base, and 8 bases separated the two germline ends. Germline CDR1 is SGDLS and CDR2 is YYNGEE. This CDR3 is CASSVGGSAKNIQYF. In DNA, the CDR3 is TGTGCCAGCAGCGTAGGAGGCAGTGCCAAAAACATTCAGTACTTC. The variable domain in full, with the rest retrieved from reference TRBV9 and TRBJ2-4, is DSGVTQTPKHLITATGQRVTLRCSPRSGDLSVYWYQQSLDQGLQFLIQYYNGEERAKGNILERFSAQQFPDLHSELNLSSLELGDSALYFCASSVGGSAKNIQYFGAGTRLSVL.

In its sample, this clonotype was seen many times. V and J are TRBV27 and TRBJ2-5, with D possibly being TRBD2 (5 bases). The CDR3 is 14 residues long. Trimming removed 5 bases from V and 5 bases from J, with 15 bases in between. From germline, CDR1 is MNHEY and CDR2 SMNVEV (reference sequence). Written as DNA, the CDR3 is TGTGCCAGCAGTCGCGGACTCGTAGGCGAGACCCAGTACTTC. It codes for CASSRGLVGETQYF.

This clonotype was detected only a few times. J is TRBJ2-2 and V is TRBV7-2; D ambiguous. This CDR3 region has 14 residues. Germline loops: CDR1 SGHTA, CDR2 FQGNSA. Trimming cost V 5 bases and J 6 bases, with 13 bases left between them. In DNA form, the CDR3 reads TGTGCCAGCAGCCCCCCCGAGGCGGCCGGGGAGCTGTTTTTT. Amino acid sequence: CASSPPEAAGELFF.

The chain couples TRBV7-8 to TRBJ2-3; a possible D gene is TRBD2 (5 bases). The CDR3 runs 18 residues. V was trimmed by 4 bases and J by 3 bases, leaving 23 bases between them. Germline V gene data show CDR1 as SGHVS and CDR2 as FQNEAQ. DNA of the CDR3: TGTGCCAGCAGCTCCTCCCCCCGGGTTCGACGGGGAACAGATACGCAGTATTTT. It translates to CASSSSPRVRRGTDTQYF.

As to this clonotype: This is likely a read error, given that the CDR3 carries no conserved phenylalanine or tryptophan at its end. The rearrangement uses TRBV12-3 or TRBV12-4 and TRBJ2-4; 9 positions match TRBD1. Trimming cost V 2 bases and J 6 bases; bases outside gene matches: 5. The CDR3 runs 15 residues. CDR3 bases: TGTGCCAGCAGTTTAACAGGGGGCTTTAGAAACATTCAGTACCTC. This sequence encodes CASSLTGGFRNIQYL.